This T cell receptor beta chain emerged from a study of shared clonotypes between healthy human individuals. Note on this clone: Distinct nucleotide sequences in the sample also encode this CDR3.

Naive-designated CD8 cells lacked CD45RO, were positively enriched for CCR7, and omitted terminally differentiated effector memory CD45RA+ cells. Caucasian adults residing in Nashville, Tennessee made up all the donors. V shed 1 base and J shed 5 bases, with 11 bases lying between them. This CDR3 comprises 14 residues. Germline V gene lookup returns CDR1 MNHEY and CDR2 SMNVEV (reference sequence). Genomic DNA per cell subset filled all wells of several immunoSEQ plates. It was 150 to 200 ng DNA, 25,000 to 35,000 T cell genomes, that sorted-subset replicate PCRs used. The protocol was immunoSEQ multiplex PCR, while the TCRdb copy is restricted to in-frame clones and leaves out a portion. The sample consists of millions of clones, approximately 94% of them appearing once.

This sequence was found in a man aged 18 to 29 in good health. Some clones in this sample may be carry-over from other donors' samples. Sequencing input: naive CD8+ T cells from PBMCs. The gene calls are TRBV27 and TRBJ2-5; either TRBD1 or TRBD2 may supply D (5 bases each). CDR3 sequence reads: CASSLLGRGETQYF. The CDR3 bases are TGTGCCAGCAGTTTATTGGGGCGAGGGGAGACCCAGTACTTC.